This TCR beta chain was found in a study of OX40 agonist ivuxolimab in advanced cancers. On the study more broadly: Treatment of patients was with ivuxolimab, an agonistic anti-OX40 (CD134) antibody.

Here immunoSEQ multiplex PCR was the method, and the copy in TCRdb shows in-frame clones only, minus some. Altogether 90,000 to 120,000 clones are present, 85% to 95% being singletons, with the ten largest covering 1% to 1.5%. The CDR3 has 14 residues. V shed 5 bases, J shed 6 bases, and the junction held 8 bases outside the gene matches. Germline CDR1 and CDR2: MDHEN and SYDVKM. The chain has TRBV28 and TRBJ2-7; 9 nucleotides match TRBD1. This receptor was identified in an adult with an advanced solid tumor such as melanoma, head and neck, liver or kidney cancer. The sample was CD4+ or CD8+ T cells sorted from blood, taken in a trial of the OX40 agonist ivuxolimab. The CDR3 DNA is TGTGCCAGCAGTCTCGGGACAGGGCGGCTCGAGCAGTACTTC. Translating gives CASSLGTGRLEQYF.